This T cell receptor (beta chain) was recovered during a study of blood T cells in healthy people across ages. Through a sample-barcoded 5' primer and a J-beta primer mix, a second PCR was run for roughly 6 to 12 cycles. Sequencing of every sample gave 2.5 million or more CDR3-containing paired-end reads. From the 5' RACE reads, TCRdb called clonotypes with MiXCR, one entry per CDR3 protein. Of 1.5 million to 2 million distinct CDR3 sequences in the sample, about 32% were seen once. Isolation yielded PBMCs, at least 7 million per sample, in every case. CDR3 length: 19 residues. Looked up from germline, CDR1 is MNHEY and CDR2 is SVGAGI. V trimming: 4 bases; J trimming: 0 bases; junction bases outside the gene matches: 10.

This receptor was taken from a woman aged 25 to 39 in good health. The chain carries TRBV6-5 and TRBJ1-6, with TRBD1 matching over 9 bases. Sequenced sample: blood. CDR3 in amino acids: CASSWLGQGDSSYNSPLHF. In DNA form, the CDR3 reads TGTGCCAGCAGTTGGTTGGGACAGGGTGATAGCTCCTATAATTCACCCCTCCACTTT.